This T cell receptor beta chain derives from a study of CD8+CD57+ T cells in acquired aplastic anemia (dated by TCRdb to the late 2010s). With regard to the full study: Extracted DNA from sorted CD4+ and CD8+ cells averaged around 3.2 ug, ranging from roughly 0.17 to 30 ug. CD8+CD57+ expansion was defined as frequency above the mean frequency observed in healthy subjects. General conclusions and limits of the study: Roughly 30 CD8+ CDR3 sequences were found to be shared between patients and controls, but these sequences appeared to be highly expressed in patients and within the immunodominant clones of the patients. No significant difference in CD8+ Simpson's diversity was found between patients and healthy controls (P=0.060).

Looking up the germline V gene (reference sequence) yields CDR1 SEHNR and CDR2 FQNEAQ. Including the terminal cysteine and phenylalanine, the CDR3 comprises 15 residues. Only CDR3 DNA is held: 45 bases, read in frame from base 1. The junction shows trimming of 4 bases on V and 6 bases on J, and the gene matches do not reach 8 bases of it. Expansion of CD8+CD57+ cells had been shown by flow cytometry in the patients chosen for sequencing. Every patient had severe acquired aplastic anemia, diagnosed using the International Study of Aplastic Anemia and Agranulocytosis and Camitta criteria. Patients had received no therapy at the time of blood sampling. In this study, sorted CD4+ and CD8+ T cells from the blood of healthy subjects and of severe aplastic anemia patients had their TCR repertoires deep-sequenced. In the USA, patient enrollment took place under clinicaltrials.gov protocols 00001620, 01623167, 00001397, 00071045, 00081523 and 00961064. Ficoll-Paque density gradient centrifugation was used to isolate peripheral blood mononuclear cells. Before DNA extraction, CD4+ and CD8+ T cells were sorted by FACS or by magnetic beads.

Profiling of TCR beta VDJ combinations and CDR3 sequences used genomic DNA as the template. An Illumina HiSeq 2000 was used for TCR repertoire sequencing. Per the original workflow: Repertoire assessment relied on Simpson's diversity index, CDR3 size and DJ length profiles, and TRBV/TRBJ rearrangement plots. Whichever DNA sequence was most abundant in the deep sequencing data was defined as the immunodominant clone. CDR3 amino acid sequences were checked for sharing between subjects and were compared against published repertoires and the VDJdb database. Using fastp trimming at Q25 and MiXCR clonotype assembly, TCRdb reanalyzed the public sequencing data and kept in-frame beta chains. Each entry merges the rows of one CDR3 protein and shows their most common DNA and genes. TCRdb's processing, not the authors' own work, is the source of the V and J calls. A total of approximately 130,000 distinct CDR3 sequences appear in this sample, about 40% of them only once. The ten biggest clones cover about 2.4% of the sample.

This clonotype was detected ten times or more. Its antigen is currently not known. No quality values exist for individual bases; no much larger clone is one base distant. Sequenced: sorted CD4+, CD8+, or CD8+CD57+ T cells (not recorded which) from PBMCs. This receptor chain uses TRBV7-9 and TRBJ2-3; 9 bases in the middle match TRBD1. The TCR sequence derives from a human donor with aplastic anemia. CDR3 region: CASSSLTGGEDTQYF. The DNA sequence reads TGTGCCAGCAGCTCACTGACAGGGGGAGAGGATACGCAGTATTTT.